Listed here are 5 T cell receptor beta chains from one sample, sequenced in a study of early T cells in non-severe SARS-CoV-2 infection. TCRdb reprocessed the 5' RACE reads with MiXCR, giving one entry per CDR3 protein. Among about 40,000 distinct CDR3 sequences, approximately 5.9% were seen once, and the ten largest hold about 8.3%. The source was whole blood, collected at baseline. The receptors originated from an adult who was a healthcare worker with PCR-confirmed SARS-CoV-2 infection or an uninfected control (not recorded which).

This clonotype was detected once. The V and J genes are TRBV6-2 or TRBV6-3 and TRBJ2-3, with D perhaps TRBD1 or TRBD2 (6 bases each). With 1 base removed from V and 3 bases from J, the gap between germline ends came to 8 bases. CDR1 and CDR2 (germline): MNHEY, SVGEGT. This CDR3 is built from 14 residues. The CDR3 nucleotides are TGTGCCAGCAGTTACTGGGGGGCGACAGATACGCAGTATTTT. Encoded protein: CASSYWGATDTQYF.

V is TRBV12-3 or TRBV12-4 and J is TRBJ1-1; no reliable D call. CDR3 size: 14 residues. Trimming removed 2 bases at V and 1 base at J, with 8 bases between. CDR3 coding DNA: TGTGCCAGCAGTTTATCGGCAGGGAACACTGAAGCTTTCTTT. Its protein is CASSLSAGNTEAFF.

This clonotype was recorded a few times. Here the CDR3 reads CASSTSRDSYNEQFF. In nucleotides, the CDR3 is TGTGCCAGCAGCACGTCCCGGGACTCGTACAATGAGCAGTTCTTC. The gene calls are TRBV7-2 and TRBJ2-1; D possibly corresponds to TRBD2 (6 bases). Per germline, CDR1 SGHTA and CDR2 FQGNSA. Deletions cut 5 bases from V and 4 bases from J, with 15 bases between. This CDR3 spans 15 amino acids.

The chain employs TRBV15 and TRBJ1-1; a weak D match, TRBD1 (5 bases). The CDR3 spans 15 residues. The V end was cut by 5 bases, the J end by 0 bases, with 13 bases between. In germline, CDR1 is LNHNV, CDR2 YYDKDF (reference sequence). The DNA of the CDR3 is TGTGCCACCAGCGGCGCACAGGACATGAACACTGAAGCTTTCTTT. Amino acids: CATSGAQDMNTEAFF.

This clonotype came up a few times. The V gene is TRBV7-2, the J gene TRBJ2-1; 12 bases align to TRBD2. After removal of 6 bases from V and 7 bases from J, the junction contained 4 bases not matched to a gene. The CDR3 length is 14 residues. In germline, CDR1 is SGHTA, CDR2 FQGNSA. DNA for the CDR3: TGTGCCAGCAGTCGTACTAGCGGGGGGAATGAGCAGTTCTTC. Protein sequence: CASSRTSGGNEQFF.